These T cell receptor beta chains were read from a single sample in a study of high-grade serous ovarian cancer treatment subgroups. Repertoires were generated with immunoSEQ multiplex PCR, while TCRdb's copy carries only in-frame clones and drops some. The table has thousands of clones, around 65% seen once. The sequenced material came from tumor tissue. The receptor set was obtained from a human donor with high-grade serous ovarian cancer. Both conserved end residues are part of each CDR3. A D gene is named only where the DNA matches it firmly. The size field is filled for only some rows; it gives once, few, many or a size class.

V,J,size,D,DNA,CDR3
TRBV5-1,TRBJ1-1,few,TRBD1,TGCGCCAGCAGTCATAGGGGACAGGAGAGGACTGAAGCTTTCTTT,CASSHRGQERTEAFF
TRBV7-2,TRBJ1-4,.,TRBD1,TGTGCCAGCAGCCGCCCTAGAACAACCGGGACAGGGGAGGAAAAACTGTTTTTT,CASSRPRTTGTGEEKLFF
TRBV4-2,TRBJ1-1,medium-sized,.,TGTGCCAGCAGCCCCCGGCCGACGGACACTGAAGCTTTCTTT,CASSPRPTDTEAFF
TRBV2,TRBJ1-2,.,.,TGTGCCAGCAGTGAGGGGGGGATCTATGGCTACACCTTC,CASSEGGIYGYTF
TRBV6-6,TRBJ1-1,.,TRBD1,TGTGCCAGCAGTCCCAGGGGGCACACTGAAGCTTTCTTT,CASSPRGHTEAFF
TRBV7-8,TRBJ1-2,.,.,TGTGCCAGCAGGCACGGGGGTAAGGATGGCTACACCTTC,CASRHGGKDGYTF
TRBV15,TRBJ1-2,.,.,TGTGCCACCAGCAGAGGCAAGGGAGCTAACTATGGCTACACCTTC,CATSRGKGANYGYTF
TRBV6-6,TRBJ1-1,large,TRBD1,TGTGCCAGCAGGCAATATGACAGGGCTGGCGCTGAAGCTTTCTTT,CASRQYDRAGAEAFF
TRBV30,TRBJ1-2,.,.,TGTGCCTGGAGTCGGGAACGAGGAGGCTACACCTTC,CAWSRERGGYTF
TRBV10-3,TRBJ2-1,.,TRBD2,TGTGCCATCAGTGACCCAGGGCTAGCGGGGAGCTCCTACAATGAGCAGTTCTTC,CAISDPGLAGSSYNEQFF
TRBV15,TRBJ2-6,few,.,TGTGCCACCAGCGGATCTCTGGGTTTCTCTGGGGCCAACGTCCTGACTTTC,CATSGSLGFSGANVLTF
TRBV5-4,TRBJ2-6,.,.,TGTGCCAGCATCCCCCCCGGGGGAGGCTCTGGGGCCAACGTCCTGACTTTC,CASIPPGGGSGANVLTF
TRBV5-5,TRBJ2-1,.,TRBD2,TGTGCCAGCAGCGGCGGGACTAGCGGGGGGGTTGAGCAGTTCTTC,CASSGGTSGGVEQFF
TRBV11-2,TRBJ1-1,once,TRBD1,TGTGCCAGCAGCTTAGTACCAGGGGGGGGAGCTTTCTTT,CASSLVPGGGAFF
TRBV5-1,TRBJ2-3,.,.,TGCGCCAGCAGCTTGGTTCGGGACACAGATACGCAGTATTTT,CASSLVRDTDTQYF
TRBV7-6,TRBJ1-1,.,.,TGTGCCAGCAGCTCAAAGGGGTACACTGAAGCTTTCTTT,CASSSKGYTEAFF
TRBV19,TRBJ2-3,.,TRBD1,TGTGCCAGTAGTATTTCCCGGACAGGGACAGATACGCAGTATTTT,CASSISRTGTDTQYF
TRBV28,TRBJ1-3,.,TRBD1,TGTGCCAGCAGACTACAGGGGGCGACTGGAAACACCATATATTTT,CASRLQGATGNTIYF
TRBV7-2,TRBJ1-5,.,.,TGTGCCAGCAGGGCGGGGAATAGCAATCAGCCCCAGCATTTT,CASRAGNSNQPQHF
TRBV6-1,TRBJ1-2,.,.,TGTGCCATCAGTGAGCCTTTTGCCGACGGCGACTATGGCTACACCTTC,CAISEPFADGDYGYTF
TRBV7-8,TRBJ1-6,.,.,TGTGCCAGCAGCTTCCCGGGAAGATCACCCCTCCACTTT,CASSFPGRSPLHF
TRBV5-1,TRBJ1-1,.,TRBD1,TGCGCCAGCAGCTTTAGTGAGGGGGCCGCTGAAGCTTTCTTT,CASSFSEGAAEAFF
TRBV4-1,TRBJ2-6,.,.,TGCGCCAGCAGCCAAGGGGATCCCGCCCTCGGGGCCAACGTCCTGACTTTC,CASSQGDPALGANVLTF
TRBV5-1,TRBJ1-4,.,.,TGCGCCAGCAGCTTATCAGGGGAGGGAAATGAAAAACTGTTTTTT,CASSLSGEGNEKLFF
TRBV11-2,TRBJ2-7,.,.,TGTGCCAGCAGCCTCGGAAGGTACGAGCAGTACTTC,CASSLGRYEQYF
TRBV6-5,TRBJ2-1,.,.,TGTGCCAGCAGTTACCTGACTGCCTCTCGTGCCAATGAGCAGTTCTTC,CASSYLTASRANEQFF
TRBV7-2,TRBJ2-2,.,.,TGTGCCAGCAGCTTAAACAGTTTGAACACCGGGGAGCTGTTTTTT,CASSLNSLNTGELFF
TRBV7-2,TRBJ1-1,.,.,TGTGCCAGCAGCCTATACAGGGATCACACTGAAGCTTTCTTT,CASSLYRDHTEAFF
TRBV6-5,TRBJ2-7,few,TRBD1,TGTGCCAGCAGTCTAAGGGACAGGGGCTACGAGCAGTACTTC,CASSLRDRGYEQYF
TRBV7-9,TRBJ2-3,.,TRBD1,TGTGCCAGCAGCTTAGGTTATGGGACAGGGGGCACAGATACGCAGTATTTT,CASSLGYGTGGTDTQYF
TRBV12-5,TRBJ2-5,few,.,TGTGCTAGTGGTTTGGGCCATCCAGAGACCCAGTACTTC,CASGLGHPETQYF
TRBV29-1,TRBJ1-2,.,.,TGCAGCGCCAGCTTAACGCGAGGCTCCTCCTCGGAGTATGGCTACACCTTC,CSASLTRGSSSEYGYTF
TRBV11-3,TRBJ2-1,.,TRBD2,TGTGCCAGCAGCCCTCGACTAGCGGGGGCTTATAATGAGCAGTTCTTC,CASSPRLAGAYNEQFF
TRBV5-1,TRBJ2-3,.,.,TGCGCCAGCAGCTTGGGGACAACTAGCACAGATACGCAGTATTTT,CASSLGTTSTDTQYF
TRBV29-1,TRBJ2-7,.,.,TGCAGCGTTGAACTCGAGAGCTCCTACGAGCAGTACTTC,CSVELESSYEQYF
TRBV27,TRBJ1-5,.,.,TGTGCCAGCAGTTCGGGCCATCAGCCCCAGCATTTT,CASSSGHQPQHF
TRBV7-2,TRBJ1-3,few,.,TGTGCCAGCAGCTTAGAGCCAGCCGCCTTAGGAGGAAACACCATATATTTT,CASSLEPAALGGNTIYF
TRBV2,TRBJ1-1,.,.,TGTGCCAGCAGCTACACGGGCGGGGCGCGTCAAGCTTTCTTT,CASSYTGGARQAFF
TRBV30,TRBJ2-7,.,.,TGTGCCTGGAGTGTACTAAGAGGGGAGGAGCAGTACTTC,CAWSVLRGEEQYF
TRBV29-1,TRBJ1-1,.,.,TGCAGCGTCCCCCGGGGGCTTAACACTGAAGCTTTCTTT,CSVPRGLNTEAFF
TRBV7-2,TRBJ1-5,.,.,TGTGCCAGCAGCTTAGTCGTTAAGCAGCCCCAGCATTTT,CASSLVVKQPQHF
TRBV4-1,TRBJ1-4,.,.,TGCGCCAGCAGCCAGGGGCAGGGGGAAAAACTGTTTTTT,CASSQGQGEKLFF
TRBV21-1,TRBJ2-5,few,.,TGTGCCAGCAGAAAGCCACTAGCTACACTCTCTGAGACCCAGTACTTC,CASRKPLATLSETQYF
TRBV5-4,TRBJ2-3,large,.,TGTGCCAGCAGCTTAACCGCAGATACGCAGTATTTT,CASSLTADTQYF
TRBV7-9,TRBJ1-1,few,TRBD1,TGTGCCAGCAGCCAGTGGACAGGTAGGGACCAGGAAGCTTTCTTT,CASSQWTGRDQEAFF
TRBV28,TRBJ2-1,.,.,TGTGCCAGCAGTGACGACAGCAATGAGCAGTTCTTC,CASSDDSNEQFF
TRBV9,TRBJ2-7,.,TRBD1,TGTGCCAGCAGCGGACAGGGGGCCTACGAGCAGTACTTC,CASSGQGAYEQYF
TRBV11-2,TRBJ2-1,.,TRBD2,TGTGCCAGCAGCTGGGGACTAGCGGGGAGGGATGAGCAGTTCTTC,CASSWGLAGRDEQFF
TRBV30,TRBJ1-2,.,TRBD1,TGTGCCTGGAGTTCTTCGGACAGGATCTATGGCTACACCTTC,CAWSSSDRIYGYTF
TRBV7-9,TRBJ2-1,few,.,TGTGCCAGCAGTGACTCGTTAGCTGAGGGCAATGAGCAGTTCTTC,CASSDSLAEGNEQFF
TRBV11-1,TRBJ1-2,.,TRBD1,TGTGCCAGCAGTCCCCGGACAGGGCGAGCTAACTATGGCTACACCTTC,CASSPRTGRANYGYTF
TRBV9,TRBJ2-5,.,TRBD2,TGTGCCAGCAGCGTAGGCGGGGGGTTAAGAGAGACCCAGTACTTC,CASSVGGGLRETQYF
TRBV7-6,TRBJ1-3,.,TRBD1,TGTGCCAGCAGCTTCCTGACAGGGACCTCTGGAAACACCATATATTTT,CASSFLTGTSGNTIYF
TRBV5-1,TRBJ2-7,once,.,TGCGCCAGCAGCTTTTCCTACGTCTCCTACGAGCAGTACTTC,CASSFSYVSYEQYF
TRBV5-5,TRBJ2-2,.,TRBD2,TGTGCCAGCAAGGCGGGGGGCTGGACCGGGGAGCTGTTTTTT,CASKAGGWTGELFF